Detailed here is one T cell receptor beta chain. This CDR3 is 14 amino acids long. Trimming cost V 2 bases and J 0 bases, with 8 bases left between them. The V gene's germline CDR1 is SGHVS and CDR2 FQNEAQ. The source of the sample is a study of technical replicates of blood from a handful of donors. Only in-frame clones appear in the TCRdb table, and some are missing; sequencing was by immunoSEQ multiplex PCR. The sample comprises under 85,000 clones, around 90% of which are singletons, and about 0.4% rests with the top ten. The source of this sequence is a human donor in good health. The chain couples TRBV7-8 to TRBJ2-7; no definite D call. The material sequenced was T cells isolated from PBMCs. The CDR3 region is CASSLREYSYEQYF. CDR3 bases: TGTGCCAGCAGCTTACGTGAGTACTCCTACGAGCAGTACTTC. The variable domain in full, with the rest retrieved from reference TRBV7-8 and TRBJ2-7, is GAGVSQSPRYKVAKRGQDVALRCDPISGHVSLFWYQQALGQGPEFLTYFQNEAQLDKSGLPSDRFFAERPEGSVSTLKIQRTQQEDSAVYLCASSLREYSYEQYFGPGTRLTVT.